This T cell receptor (beta chain) was identified during a study of T cell changes during pregnancy in multiple sclerosis. Repertoires were generated with immunoSEQ multiplex PCR, while TCRdb's copy carries only in-frame clones and drops some. Among tens of thousands of clones listed, under 95% were seen once. With 0 bases clipped from V and 2 bases from J, the junction kept 10 bases outside the gene matches. Germline V gene sequence: CDR1 SGHDT, CDR2 YYEEEE. The CDR3 runs 18 residues. This specimen consisted of CD8+ T cells from peripheral blood mononuclear cells, obtained in the third trimester of pregnancy. The chain is built from TRBV5-6 and TRBJ1-5; 8 bases are a match to TRBD1. The sequence came from a female donor with multiple sclerosis, enrolled in a pregnancy study. The CDR3 region is CASSLAAAGGWGNQPQHF. CDR3 in DNA: TGTGCCAGCAGCTTGGCCGCGGCAGGGGGCTGGGGCAATCAGCCCCAGCATTTT. The full variable domain, completed using reference TRBV5-6 and TRBJ1-5, is DAGVTQSPTHLIKTRGQQVTLRCSPKSGHDTVSWYQQALGQGPQFIFQYYEEEERQRGNFPDRFSGHQFPNYSSELNVNALLLGDSALYLCASSLAAAGGWGNQPQHFGDGTRLSIL.